Listed here is a single T cell receptor (beta chain). Its specificity is unknown. This sample is drawn from a study of blood T cells in healthy people across ages. Whole-study findings and limits: Both higher diversity and more naive CD4+ cells marked long-lived donors when set against aged donors.

The CDR3 sequence is 15 residues long. Trimming took 3 bases from V and 5 from J, leaving 16 bases between them. Germline CDR1 is SGHAT and CDR2 is FQNNGV. The second PCR ran about 6 to 12 cycles with a sample-barcoded 5' primer and J-beta primers. TCRdb itself ran the 5' RACE reads through MiXCR, one entry per CDR3 protein. This table has approximately 800,000 distinct CDR3 sequences, around 25% appearing once. This same sample was also part of a study on T cells of mothers and their children. This second study says: Samples were obtained from a few healthy Caucasian mothers and their six children. The study obtained over 8 million TCR beta CDR3 reads per mother and about 3 million per child.

This chain connects TRBV11-2 to TRBJ2-5; D gene unclear. The receptor was isolated from a boy younger than 18 in good health. Sample: blood. The CDR3 region has the DNA TGTGCCAGCAGCTTTTTTCCGCGACCGGAGGAGACCCAGTACTTC. This codes for CASSFFPRPEETQYF.